The 27 T cell receptor beta chains below were found in one sample sequenced in a study of Tregs in tolerant kidney transplant recipients. The repertoire was sequenced with immunoSEQ multiplex PCR; TCRdb's copy has only in-frame clones and lacks some. The top ten hold 0.35% to 0.55% of the sample, which has about 100,000 clones, 93% seen once. This sample comprised CD4+ T cells from blood, obtained before the transplant. These receptors were obtained from a human donor who received a combined kidney and bone marrow transplant.

The chain carries TRBV21-1 and TRBJ1-1. TRBV21-1 is designated a pseudogene. This CDR3 has 14 residues. The CDR3 DNA follows: TGTGCCAGCAGCACGAGAAGAGGGCCATCTGAAGCTTTCTTT. Protein product: CASSTRRGPSEAFF.

The chain recombines TRBV4-1 with TRBJ1-1, with a possible D match to TRBD1 (6 bases). Germline V lookup: CDR1 MGHRA, CDR2 YSYEKL. Trimming shortened V by 4 bases and J by 3 bases, and 21 bases separated the two germline ends. This CDR3 is 17 amino acids long. The chain's CDR3 is CASSLSRGARGYTEAFF. CDR3 DNA: TGCGCCAGCAGCCTTTCGCGGGGGGCTCGGGGGTACACTGAAGCTTTCTTT.

J is TRBJ1-2 and V is TRBV19; TRBD1 might be the D (5 bases). This CDR3 spans 14 amino acids. Trimming shortened V by 6 bases and J by 0 bases, and 11 bases separated the two germline ends. Germline CDR1 LNHDA, CDR2 SQIVND (reference sequence). The CDR3 bases are TGTGCCAGTAGGGAGACAGCTACTAACTATGGCTACACCTTC. Translation gives CASRETATNYGYTF.

This chain links TRBV6-5 with TRBJ2-3; D uncertain. The ends were cut back, 6 bases at V and 3 bases at J, with 10 bases in the middle. The CDR3 is made up of 13 amino acids. The germline V gene has CDR1 MNHEY and CDR2 SVGAGI. CDR3 sequence: CASRDEVTDTQYF. CDR3 nucleotides: TGTGCCAGCAGAGACGAGGTGACAGATACGCAGTATTTT.

The chain employs TRBV21-1 and TRBJ2-7; TRBD2 reflects the table's D call only, with no check against the DNA. TRBV21-1 constitutes a pseudogene. This CDR3 contains 14 residues. The CDR3 reads CASSTDGEIYEQYF. For the CDR3, the DNA is TGTGCCAGCAGCACGGACGGGGAAATTTACGAGCAGTACTTC.

The chain carries TRBV29-1 and TRBJ1-5; D is perhaps TRBD1 (6 bases). CDR3 length equals 12 residues. Per germline, CDR1 SQVTM and CDR2 ANQGSEA. The germline V and J ends were trimmed by 6 bases and 9 bases, with 15 bases remaining between them. The CDR3 here is CSVRGGQGPQHF. The CDR3, as DNA: TGCAGCGTGCGGGGGGGACAAGGGCCCCAGCATTTT.

The count of this clone is one. The CDR3 loop reads CASSLATGQGIYEQYF. The CDR3 nucleotides are TGCGCCAGCAGCTTGGCCACGGGACAGGGGATCTACGAGCAGTACTTC. The V call is TRBV5-1, the J call TRBJ2-7; 10 bases are shared with TRBD1. The V and J ends lost 0 bases and 3 bases, in that order; junction bases with no gene match: 6. The CDR3 loop spans 16 amino acids. Germline CDR1 and CDR2: SGHRS and YFSETQ. Combining the CDR3 with reference TRBV5-1 and TRBJ2-7 gives the whole variable domain KAGVTQTPRYLIKTRGQQVTLSCSPISGHRSVSWYQQTPGQGLQFLFEYFSETQRNKGNFPGRFSGRQFSNSRSEMNVSTLELGDSALYLCASSLATGQGIYEQYFGPGTRLTVT.

This clone was counted a single time. This rearrangement joins TRBV4-2 to TRBJ1-2; 9 bases match TRBD1. The CDR3 sequence is 15 residues long. The V segment lost 4 bases and the J segment 4 bases; nucleotides outside the gene matches: 7. CDR1 is LGHNA and CDR2 is YNFKEQ in the germline V gene. The chain's CDR3 is CASSLRQGVAYGYTF. CDR3 bases: TGTGCCAGCAGCCTCCGACAGGGGGTTGCCTATGGCTACACCTTC.

This clone has just one count. The rearrangement uses TRBV19 and TRBJ2-7; TRBD2 aligns across 8 bases. Unmatched junction bases numbered 13, after V lost 3 bases and J lost 6 bases. Germline V gene sequence: CDR1 LNHDA, CDR2 SQIVND (reference sequence). This CDR3 is built from 16 residues. CDR3 sequence reads: CASSIIGGVQLSEQYF. In DNA form, the CDR3 reads TGTGCCAGTAGTATTATCGGGGGGGTCCAGCTGAGCGAGCAGTACTTC.

This clone was counted a single time. This rearrangement joins TRBV5-8 to TRBJ1-2; 7 bases map to TRBD1. V dropped 1 base and J dropped 4; count of bases not matched to a gene: 7. The CDR3 runs 15 residues. Germline values: CDR1 SGHTS, CDR2 YDEGEE. This CDR3 reads CASSLKGGGGYGYTF. CDR3 sequence (DNA): TGTGCCAGCAGCTTGAAAGGGGGCGGCGGCTATGGCTACACCTTC.

The chain recombines TRBV5-6 with TRBJ2-1; TRBD2 aligns across 10 bases. V shed 1 base, J shed 10 bases, and the junction held 8 bases outside the gene matches. The CDR3 runs to 15 residues. CDR1 and CDR2 (germline): SGHDT, YYEEEE. The CDR3 spells CASSLSPSGSYEQFF. The DNA for the CDR3 is TGTGCCAGCAGCTTGTCCCCTAGCGGGAGTTACGAGCAGTTCTTC.

The chain recombines TRBV15 with TRBJ2-2; 7 bases agree with TRBD1. CDR3 length: 17 amino acids. V dropped 0 bases and J dropped 6; count of bases not matched to a gene: 10. Germline V gene sequence: CDR1 LNHNV, CDR2 YYDKDF (reference sequence). The CDR3 nucleotides are TGTGCCACCAGCAGAGATCGTTCAGGGGGAAAGCCCGGGGAGCTGTTTTTT. Translated: CATSRDRSGGKPGELFF.

The chain couples TRBV10-3 to TRBJ2-5; 9 bases are shared with TRBD1. Trimming took 6 bases from V and 4 from J; bases not matched to a gene: 3. Per the germline V gene, CDR1 is ENHRY and CDR2 is SYGVKD. The CDR3 spans 13 residues. Written as DNA, the CDR3 is TGTGCCATCAGACAGGGGGCCGGAGAGACCCAGTACTTC. Translated: CAIRQGAGETQYF.

This clone came up once. This chain links TRBV18 with TRBJ1-5; a weak D match, TRBD1 (6 bases). The CDR3 is 16 residues long. Germline V gives CDR1 KGHSH, CDR2 LQKENI. Trimming removed 2 bases from V and 3 bases from J, with 14 bases in between. The CDR3, as DNA: TGTGCCAGCTCACCAGCGCCTACAGGGAACAATCAGCCCCAGCATTTT. It specifies CASSPAPTGNNQPQHF.

This clone was recorded once. The chain couples TRBV19 to TRBJ2-3; possible D gene TRBD2, 5 bases. Germline V gene sequence: CDR1 LNHDA, CDR2 SQIVND (reference sequence). Trimming cost V 5 bases and J 2 bases, with 14 bases left between them. The CDR3 runs to 15 residues. CDR3 coding DNA: TGTGCCAGTAGTCCGAAGCGGATACTCACAGATACGCAGTATTTT. Amino acid sequence: CASSPKRILTDTQYF.

The J gene is TRBJ2-1, the V gene TRBV12-5; D is ambiguous. Germline V gene data show CDR1 as LGHNT and CDR2 as FRNRAP. The CDR3 covers 16 residues. V lost 0 bases and J lost 4, with 13 bases in between. The CDR3 DNA reads TGTGCTAGTGGTTTGGTAGTATCCCAGGCGTACAATGAGCAGTTCTTC. Protein product: CASGLVVSQAYNEQFF. Full variable domain (rest looked up from reference TRBV12-5 and TRBJ2-1): DARVTQTPRHKVTEMGQEVTMRCQPILGHNTVFWYRQTMMQGLELLAYFRNRAPLDDSGMPKDRFSAEMPDATLATLKIQPSEPRDSAVYFCASGLVVSQAYNEQFFGPGTRLTVL.

The chain has TRBV29-1 and TRBJ2-3; possible D gene TRBD1, 5 bases. V was pared by 2 bases and J by 4 bases, with 7 bases between. The germline V gene has CDR1 SQVTM and CDR2 ANQGSEA. The CDR3 totals 12 residues. As DNA, the CDR3 is TGCAGCGTTGAACAAGGGGCAGATACGCAGTATTTT. This codes for CSVEQGADTQYF.

This chain uses TRBV6-5 with TRBJ2-1; 8 bases agree with TRBD1. Germline CDR1 and CDR2: MNHEY and SVGAGI. The CDR3 is 14 residues long. The V and J ends lost 6 bases and 6 bases, in that order; junction bases with no gene match: 7. The CDR3 DNA reads TGTGCCAGCAGCTCAGGGGGCTGGGTCAATGAGCAGTTCTTC. Residues: CASSSGGWVNEQFF.

J is TRBJ2-5 and V is TRBV4-2; tentative D call: TRBD1 (5 bases). V dropped 3 bases and J dropped 5 bases, with 16 bases sitting between them. Germline CDR1 and CDR2: LGHNA and YNFKEQ. This CDR3 contains 15 residues. The CDR3 region has the DNA TGTGCCAGCAGCCAGGGGCTAGGTGAGCCGGAGACCCAGTACTTC. Its protein is CASSQGLGEPETQYF.

The rearrangement joins TRBV5-4 to TRBJ2-1; TRBD2 matches 9 bases. This CDR3 comprises 17 residues. The germline CDR1 and CDR2 sequences are SGHNT and YYREEE (reference sequence). Trimming took 4 bases from V and 9 from J; bases not matched to a gene: 17. The CDR3 bases are TGTGCCAGCAGCCCCCCAGGAGCGGGAGGTAGGATGGGTGAGCAGTTCTTC. This encodes CASSPPGAGGRMGEQFF.

The chain carries TRBV15 and TRBJ1-3; 8 nucleotides line up with TRBD1. Germline CDR1 is LNHNV and CDR2 is YYDKDF (reference sequence). Losses at the gene ends were 2 bases for V and 2 bases for J; bases not matched to a gene: 8. The CDR3 length is 17 residues. Here the CDR3 reads CATSRPPTDRAGNTIYF. CDR3 sequence (DNA): TGTGCCACCAGCAGACCCCCAACGGACAGGGCTGGAAACACCATATATTTT.

The V gene is TRBV5-4, the J gene TRBJ2-7; 8 positions agree with TRBD1. The V and J ends lost 4 bases and 4 bases, in that order; junction bases with no gene match: 13. Germline loops: CDR1 SGHNT, CDR2 YYREEE (reference sequence). The CDR3 sequence is 16 residues long. The CDR3 spells CASSPTGPGGDYEQYF. The CDR3, as DNA: TGTGCCAGCAGCCCGACAGGACCAGGGGGCGATTACGAGCAGTACTTC.

The chain couples TRBV9 to TRBJ2-3, with 7 bases fitting TRBD2. There are 15 residues in the CDR3. The J segment lost 3 bases and the V segment lost 2 bases, leaving 6 bases of the junction unmatched. Germline CDR1 and CDR2: SGDLS and YYNGEE. CDR3: CASSVRSGNTDTQYF. The CDR3, as DNA: TGTGCCAGCAGCGTTAGAAGCGGGAATACAGATACGCAGTATTTT.

Regarding this clone: The germline gene is not matched at one end of the junction; a read error may be the cause. This same CDR3 is encoded by further DNA sequences in the sample. This chain joins TRBV4-2 and TRBJ1-6, with a weak D call TRBD1 (5 bases). Germline assignment: CDR1 LGHNA and CDR2 YNFKEQ. The CDR3 totals 15 residues. In nucleotides, the CDR3 is TGTGCCAGCAGCCAAGGTCCGGGGGTTAATTCCCCCCTCCACTTT. Translated, it gives CASSQGPGVNSPLHF.

This clone was detected only a few times. The DNA for the CDR3 is TGCGCCAGCAGCCCACAGGAACCCCTAGAAGCCGGGGAGCTGTTTTTT. Its protein is CASSPQEPLEAGELFF. V usage is TRBV4-3 and J usage is TRBJ2-2, with D perhaps matching TRBD1 (5 bases). The CDR3 covers 16 residues. Trimming left V 4 bases short and J 6 bases short, with 18 bases between. Germline-derived CDR1 and CDR2 are LGHNA and YSLEER.

V gene TRBV27 combines with J gene TRBJ2-2, with 9 positions matching TRBD2. The CDR3 extends over 18 amino acids. Losses at the gene ends were 2 bases for V and 6 bases for J; bases not matched to a gene: 13. Per the germline V gene, CDR1 is MNHEY and CDR2 is SMNVEV (reference sequence). The CDR3 sequence is CASSLRLAGTRGPGELFF. The CDR3 bases are TGTGCCAGCAGTTTAAGGCTAGCGGGGACCCGAGGCCCCGGGGAGCTGTTTTTT.

The chain links TRBV5-6 to TRBJ2-7; D might be TRBD2 (5 bases). The CDR3 spans 15 residues. Germline values: CDR1 SGHDT, CDR2 YYEEEE. The V gene lost 7 bases and the J gene lost 2 bases, with 19 bases spanning the gap. The CDR3 reads CASGLRGISTYEQYF. CDR3 nucleotide sequence: TGTGCCAGCGGCCTAAGAGGGATCAGTACCTACGAGCAGTACTTC.